These T cell receptor beta chains were read from a single sample in a study of CD8 T cells in ankylosing spondylitis. TCRdb re-called the 5' RACE reads with MiXCR, one entry per CDR3 protein. Among fewer than 500,000 distinct CDR3 sequences listed, around 20% were seen once. The sequenced sample consisted of blood, either unsorted or a sorted T cell fraction (not recorded which). The receptor source for this set is a male donor with ankylosing spondylitis. The CDR3 runs from the conserved cysteine through the conserved F or W. A D gene is named only where the DNA matches it firmly. A clone size is listed for some rows: how often the clone was seen (once, few, many), or a class if it is expanded.

J: TRBJ1-1
size: few
V: TRBV25-1
D: NA
CDR3: CASSEPRGLNTEAFF
DNA: TGTGCCAGCAGTGAACCCCGGGGATTGAACACTGAAGCTTTCTTT

J: TRBJ2-2
size: NA
V: TRBV9
D: NA
CDR3: CASSVLGELFF
DNA: TGTGCCAGCAGCGTTTTAGGGGAGCTGTTTTTT

J: TRBJ2-2
size: NA
V: TRBV11-2
D: NA
CDR3: CASSVERSGELFF
DNA: TGTGCCAGCAGCGTAGAAAGGTCCGGGGAGCTGTTTTTT

J: TRBJ2-7
size: NA
V: TRBV2
D: TRBD2
CDR3: CASSELRASGINEQYF
DNA: TGTGCCAGCAGTGAATTGAGGGCTAGCGGGATTAACGAGCAGTACTTC

J: TRBJ2-3
size: many
V: TRBV20-1
D: TRBD2
CDR3: CSARVAGVTDTQYF
DNA: TGCAGTGCTAGAGTTGCGGGAGTCACAGATACGCAGTATTTT

J: TRBJ2-2
size: few
V: TRBV7-9
D: NA
CDR3: CASSLTVGELFF
DNA: TGTGCCAGCAGCTTAACAGTCGGGGAGCTGTTTTTT

J: TRBJ2-5
size: NA
V: TRBV5-1
D: TRBD1
CDR3: CASSDGDRGRETQYF
DNA: TGCGCCAGCAGCGATGGGGACAGGGGAAGAGAGACCCAGTACTTC

J: TRBJ1-6
size: few
V: TRBV6-5
D: NA
CDR3: CASSWTADNSPLHF
DNA: TGTGCCAGCAGTTGGACAGCCGATAATTCACCCCTCCACTTT

J: TRBJ2-7
size: NA
V: TRBV29-1
D: NA
CDR3: CSAAPGTIYEQYF
DNA: TGCAGCGCCGCCCCCGGGACCATCTACGAGCAGTACTTC

J: TRBJ1-4
size: NA
V: TRBV5-5
D: TRBD1
CDR3: CASSPGRDRMNEKLFF
DNA: TGTGCCAGCAGCCCTGGGAGGGACAGAATGAATGAAAAACTGTTTTTT

J: TRBJ1-6
size: few
V: TRBV6-5
D: TRBD1
CDR3: CASSYPGGGRNSPLHF
DNA: TGTGCCAGCAGTTACCCAGGGGGGGGGCGAAATTCACCCCTCCACTTT

J: TRBJ2-1
size: NA
V: TRBV20-1
D: NA
CDR3: CSARDRDRGYWEQFF
DNA: TGCAGTGCTAGAGACCGGGACCGTGGGTATTGGGAGCAGTTCTTC

J: TRBJ1-1
size: NA
V: TRBV29-1
D: NA
CDR3: CSARQGVHTEAFF
DNA: TGCAGCGCACGCCAAGGAGTTCACACTGAAGCTTTCTTT

J: TRBJ2-3
size: few
V: TRBV7-2
D: NA
CDR3: CASSLGWRSNTQYF
DNA: TGTGCCAGCAGCTTAGGTTGGAGGAGTAATACGCAGTATTTT

J: TRBJ2-2
size: few
V: TRBV9
D: NA
CDR3: CASSALLGELFF
DNA: TGTGCCAGCAGCGCGCTTTTGGGGGAGCTGTTTTTT

J: TRBJ2-7
size: NA
V: TRBV20-1
D: TRBD2
CDR3: CSAHSGRAWEQYF
DNA: TGCAGTGCTCATAGCGGGAGGGCCTGGGAGCAGTACTTC

J: TRBJ2-1
size: few
V: TRBV7-3
D: TRBD1
CDR3: CASSGQGAMDEQFF
DNA: TGTGCCAGCAGCGGACAGGGGGCGATGGATGAGCAGTTCTTC

J: TRBJ2-1
size: NA
V: TRBV6-1
D: TRBD2
CDR3: CASSREREIYEQFF
DNA: TGTGCCAGCAGTCGCGAGCGGGAGATTTATGAGCAGTTCTTC

J: TRBJ2-3
size: few
V: TRBV20-1
D: TRBD2
CDR3: CSADSGRGADTQYF
DNA: TGCAGTGCTGATAGCGGGAGGGGGGCAGATACGCAGTATTTT

J: TRBJ2-2
size: few
V: TRBV12-3/TRBV12-4
D: TRBD2
CDR3: CAISGLASTGELFF
DNA: TGTGCCATCAGTGGACTAGCCTCCACCGGGGAGCTGTTTTTT

J: TRBJ2-1
size: few
V: TRBV4-3
D: NA
CDR3: CASSQERWSYNEQFF
DNA: TGCGCCAGCAGCCAAGAACGATGGTCCTACAATGAGCAGTTCTTC

J: TRBJ1-5
size: NA
V: TRBV28
D: NA
CDR3: CASSLHFQDRGGLVQPQHF
DNA: TGTGCCAGCAGTTTGCACTTCCAGGACCGAGGGGGGCTAGTTCAGCCCCAGCATTTT

J: TRBJ1-6
size: few
V: TRBV5-5
D: NA
CDR3: CASSSRPEGDSPLHF
DNA: TGTGCCAGCAGCTCCCGACCCGAAGGGGATTCACCCCTCCACTTT

J: TRBJ1-1
size: few
V: TRBV9
D: TRBD1
CDR3: CASSVLAQGVNTEAFF
DNA: TGTGCCAGCAGCGTCCTCGCACAGGGGGTTAACACTGAAGCTTTCTTT

J: TRBJ2-1
size: NA
V: TRBV7-9
D: NA
CDR3: CASSLAMAGYEQFF
DNA: TGTGCCAGCAGCTTAGCTATGGCGGGCTATGAGCAGTTCTTC

J: TRBJ2-7
size: NA
V: TRBV7-2
D: NA
CDR3: CASSLTSAYEQYF
DNA: TGTGCCAGCAGCCTGACTAGTGCCTACGAGCAGTACTTC

J: TRBJ2-3
size: NA
V: TRBV5-1
D: TRBD2
CDR3: CASSLGQLAGGDTQYF
DNA: TGCGCCAGCAGCTTGGGCCAGCTAGCGGGGGGAGATACGCAGTATTTT

J: TRBJ1-5
size: many
V: TRBV5-5
D: TRBD1
CDR3: CASSLVGTVNQPQHF
DNA: TGTGCCAGCAGCTTGGTCGGGACAGTCAATCAGCCCCAGCATTTT

J: TRBJ2-1
size: few
V: TRBV12-3/TRBV12-4
D: TRBD2
CDR3: CASKSSGRAFYEQFF
DNA: TGTGCCAGCAAGTCTAGCGGGAGGGCCTTCTATGAGCAGTTCTTC

J: TRBJ2-1
size: NA
V: TRBV5-1
D: TRBD1
CDR3: CASSSRQGADNEQFF
DNA: TGCGCCAGCAGCTCACGACAGGGGGCGGACAATGAGCAGTTCTTC

J: TRBJ2-1
size: few
V: TRBV7-9
D: NA
CDR3: CASRGDRRADEQFF
DNA: TGTGCCAGCAGGGGGGACCGCAGAGCGGATGAGCAGTTCTTC

J: TRBJ2-3
size: few
V: TRBV5-1
D: NA
CDR3: CAGRTAESTDTQYF
DNA: TGCGCCGGCCGGACGGCGGAGAGCACAGATACGCAGTATTTT